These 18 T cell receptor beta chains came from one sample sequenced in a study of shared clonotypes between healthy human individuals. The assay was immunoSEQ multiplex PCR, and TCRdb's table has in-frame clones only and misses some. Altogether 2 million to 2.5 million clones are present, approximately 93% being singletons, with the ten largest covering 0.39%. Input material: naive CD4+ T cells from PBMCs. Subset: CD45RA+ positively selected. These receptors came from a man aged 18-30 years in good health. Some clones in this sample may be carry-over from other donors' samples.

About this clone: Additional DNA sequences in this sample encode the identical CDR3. CDR3 DNA: TGCGCCAGCAGCTTGGAGGCAGGGTATCAGCCCCAGCATTTT. This encodes CASSLEAGYQPQHF. The chain combines TRBV5-1 with TRBJ1-5; possibly TRBD1 for D (5 bases). Germline V gene data show CDR1 as SGHRS and CDR2 as YFSETQ. The CDR3 is 14 amino acids. The germline V and J ends were trimmed by 0 bases and 5 bases, with 9 bases remaining between them.

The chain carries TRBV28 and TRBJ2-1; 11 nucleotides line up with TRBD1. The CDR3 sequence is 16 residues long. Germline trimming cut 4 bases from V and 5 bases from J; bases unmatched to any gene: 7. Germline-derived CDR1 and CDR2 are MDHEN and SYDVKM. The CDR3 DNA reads TGTGCCAGCAGTTCCGCCGGGACAGGGGGACACAATGAGCAGTTCTTC. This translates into CASSSAGTGGHNEQFF.

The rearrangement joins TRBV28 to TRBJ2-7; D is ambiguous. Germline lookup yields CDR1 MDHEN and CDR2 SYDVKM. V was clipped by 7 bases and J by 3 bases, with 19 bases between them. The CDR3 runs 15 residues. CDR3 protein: CASTKGLLGSYEQYF. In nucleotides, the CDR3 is TGTGCCAGCACTAAAGGGTTGTTGGGTAGCTACGAGCAGTACTTC. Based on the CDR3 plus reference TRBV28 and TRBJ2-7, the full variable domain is DVKVTQSSRYLVKRTGEKVFLECVQDMDHENMFWYRQDPGLGLRLIYFSYDVKMKEKGDIPEGYSVSREKKERFSLILESASTNQTSMYLCASTKGLLGSYEQYFGPGTRLTVT.

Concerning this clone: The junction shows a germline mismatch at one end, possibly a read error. CDR3: CASSERAGVDF. The CDR3 bases are TGTGCCAGCAGTGAACGGGCAGGGGTCGACTTC. The rearrangement joins TRBV2 to TRBJ2-7; weak D call: TRBD1 (6 bases). CDR3 length: 11 amino acids. The germline CDR1 and CDR2 sequences are SNHLY and FYNNEI.

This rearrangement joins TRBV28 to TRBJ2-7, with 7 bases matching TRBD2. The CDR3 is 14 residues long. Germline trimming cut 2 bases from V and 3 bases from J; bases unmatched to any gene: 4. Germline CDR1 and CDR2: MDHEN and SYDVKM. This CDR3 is CASSLPGGVYEQYF. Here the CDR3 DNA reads TGTGCCAGCAGTTTACCGGGGGGTGTCTACGAGCAGTACTTC.

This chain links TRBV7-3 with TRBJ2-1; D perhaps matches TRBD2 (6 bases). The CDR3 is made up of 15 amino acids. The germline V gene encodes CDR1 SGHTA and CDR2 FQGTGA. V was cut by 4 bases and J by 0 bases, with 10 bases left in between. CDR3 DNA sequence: TGTGCCAGCAGCTCGGAGGGGAGCTCCTACAATGAGCAGTTCTTC. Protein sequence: CASSSEGSSYNEQFF. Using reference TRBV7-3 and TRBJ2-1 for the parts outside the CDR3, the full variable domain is GAGVSQTPSNKVTEKGKYVELRCDPISGHTALYWYRQSLGQGPEFLIYFQGTGAADDSGLPNDRFFAVRPEGSVSTLKIQRTERGDSAVYLCASSSEGSSYNEQFFGPGTRLTVL.

CDR3 coding DNA: TGCGCCAGCAGCACCAAGGAACCATCGCCCTTCTCGGGGGGGGCTTTCTTT. The encoded protein is CASSTKEPSPFSGGAFF. This sequence joins TRBV5-1 and TRBJ1-1; possibly TRBD1 for D (5 bases). Trimming took 4 bases from V and 11 from J, leaving 30 bases between them. Germline V lookup: CDR1 SGHRS, CDR2 YFSETQ. This CDR3 has 17 residues. Based on the CDR3 plus reference TRBV5-1 and TRBJ1-1, the full variable domain is KAGVTQTPRYLIKTRGQQVTLSCSPISGHRSVSWYQQTPGQGLQFLFEYFSETQRNKGNFPGRFSGRQFSNSRSEMNVSTLELGDSALYLCASSTKEPSPFSGGAFFGQGTRLTVV.

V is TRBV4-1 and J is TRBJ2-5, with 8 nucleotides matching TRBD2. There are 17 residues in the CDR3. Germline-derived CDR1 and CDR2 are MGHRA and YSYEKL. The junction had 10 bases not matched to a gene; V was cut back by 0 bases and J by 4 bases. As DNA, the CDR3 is TGCGCCAGCAGCCAAGATGGAATAGCGGGGCCTCGAGAGACCCAGTACTTC. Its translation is CASSQDGIAGPRETQYF.

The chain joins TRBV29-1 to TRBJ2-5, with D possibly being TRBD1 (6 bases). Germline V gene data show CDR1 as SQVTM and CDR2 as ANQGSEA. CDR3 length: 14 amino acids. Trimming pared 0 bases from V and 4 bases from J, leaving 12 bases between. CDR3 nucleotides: TGCAGCGTTGAAGAGCGGGCCAGGGGAGAGACCCAGTACTTC. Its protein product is CSVEERARGETQYF.

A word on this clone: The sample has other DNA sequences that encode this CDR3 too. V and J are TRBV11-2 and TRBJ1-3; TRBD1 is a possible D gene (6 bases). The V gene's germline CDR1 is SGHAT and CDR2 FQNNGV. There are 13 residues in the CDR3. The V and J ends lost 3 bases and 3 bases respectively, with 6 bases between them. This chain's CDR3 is CASSLDSGNTIYF. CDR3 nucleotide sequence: TGTGCCAGCAGCTTGGACAGTGGAAACACCATATATTTT.

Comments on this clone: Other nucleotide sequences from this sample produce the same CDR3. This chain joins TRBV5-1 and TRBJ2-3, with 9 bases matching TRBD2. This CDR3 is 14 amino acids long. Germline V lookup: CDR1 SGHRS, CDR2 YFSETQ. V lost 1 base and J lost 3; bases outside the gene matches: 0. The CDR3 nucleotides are TGCGCCAGCAGCTTGACTAGCGGGACAGATACGCAGTATTTT. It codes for CASSLTSGTDTQYF.

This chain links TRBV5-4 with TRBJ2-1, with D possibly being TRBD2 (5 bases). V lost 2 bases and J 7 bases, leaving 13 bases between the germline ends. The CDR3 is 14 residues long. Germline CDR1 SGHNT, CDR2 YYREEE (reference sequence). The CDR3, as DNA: TGTGCCAGCAGCTTAAGAGCGGAAACTAATGAGCAGTTCTTC. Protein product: CASSLRAETNEQFF.

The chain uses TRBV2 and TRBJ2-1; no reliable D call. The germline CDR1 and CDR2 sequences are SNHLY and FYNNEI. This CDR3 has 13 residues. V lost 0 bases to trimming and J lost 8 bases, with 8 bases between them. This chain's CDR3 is CASSEALRDEQFF. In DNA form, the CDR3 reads TGTGCCAGCAGTGAAGCGCTGAGAGATGAGCAGTTCTTC.

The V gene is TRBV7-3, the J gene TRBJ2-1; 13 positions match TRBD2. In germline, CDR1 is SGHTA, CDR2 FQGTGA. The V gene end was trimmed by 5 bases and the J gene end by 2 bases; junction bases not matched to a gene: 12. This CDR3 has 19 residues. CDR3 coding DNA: TGTGCCAGCAGCCAAGTCGGGACTAGCGGGACCTACACCTACAATGAGCAGTTCTTC. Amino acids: CASSQVGTSGTYTYNEQFF.

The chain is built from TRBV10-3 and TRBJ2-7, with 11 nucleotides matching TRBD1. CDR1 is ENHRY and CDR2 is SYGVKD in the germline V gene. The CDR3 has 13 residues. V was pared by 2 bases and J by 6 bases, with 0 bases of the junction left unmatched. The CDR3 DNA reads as TGTGCCATCAGTGAGGGACAGGGGGCCGAGCAGTACTTC. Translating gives CAISEGQGAEQYF.

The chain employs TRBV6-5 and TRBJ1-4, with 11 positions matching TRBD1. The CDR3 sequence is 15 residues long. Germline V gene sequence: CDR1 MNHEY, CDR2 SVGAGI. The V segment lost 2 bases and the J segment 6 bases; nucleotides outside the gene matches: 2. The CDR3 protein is CASSYTDRGHEKLFF. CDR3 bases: TGTGCCAGCAGTTACACGGACAGGGGGCATGAAAAACTGTTTTTT.

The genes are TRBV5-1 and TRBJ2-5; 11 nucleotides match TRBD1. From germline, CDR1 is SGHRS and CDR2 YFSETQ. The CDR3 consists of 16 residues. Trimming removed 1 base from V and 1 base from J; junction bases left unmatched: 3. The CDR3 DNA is TGCGCCAGCAGCTTGTCCGGACAGGGGGCCCAAGAGACCCAGTACTTC. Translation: CASSLSGQGAQETQYF. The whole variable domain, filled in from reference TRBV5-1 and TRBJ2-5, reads KAGVTQTPRYLIKTRGQQVTLSCSPISGHRSVSWYQQTPGQGLQFLFEYFSETQRNKGNFPGRFSGRQFSNSRSEMNVSTLELGDSALYLCASSLSGQGAQETQYFGPGTRLLVL.

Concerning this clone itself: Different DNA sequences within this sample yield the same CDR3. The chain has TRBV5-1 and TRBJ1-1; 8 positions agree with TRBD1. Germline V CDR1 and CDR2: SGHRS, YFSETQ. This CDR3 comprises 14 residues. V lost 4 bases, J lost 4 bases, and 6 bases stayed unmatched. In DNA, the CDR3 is TGCGCCAGCAGCCCGCAGGGGGCGGGCACTGAAGCTTTCTTT. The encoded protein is CASSPQGAGTEAFF. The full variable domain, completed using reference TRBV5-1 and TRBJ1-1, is KAGVTQTPRYLIKTRGQQVTLSCSPISGHRSVSWYQQTPGQGLQFLFEYFSETQRNKGNFPGRFSGRQFSNSRSEMNVSTLELGDSALYLCASSPQGAGTEAFFGQGTRLTVV.